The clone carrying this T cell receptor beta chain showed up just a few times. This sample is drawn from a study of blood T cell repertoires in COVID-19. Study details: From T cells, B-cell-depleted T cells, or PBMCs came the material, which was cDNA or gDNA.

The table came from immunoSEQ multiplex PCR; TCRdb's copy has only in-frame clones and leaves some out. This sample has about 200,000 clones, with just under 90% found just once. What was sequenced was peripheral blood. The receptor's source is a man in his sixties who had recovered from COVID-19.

CDR3 in amino acids: CASSSRGGNTIYF. The CDR3 DNA sequence: TGTGCCAGCAGTAGCAGGGGGGGAAACACCATATATTTT. J is TRBJ1-3 and V is TRBV2; TRBD1 aligns across 7 bases. This CDR3 is built from 13 residues. Trimming took 5 bases from V and 4 from J; bases not matched to a gene: 2. Germline V lookup: CDR1 SNHLY, CDR2 FYNNEI.